This T cell receptor beta chain was observed in a study of blood T cell repertoires in COVID-19. Across the whole study: Sample material is recorded as cDNA or gDNA derived from T cells, B-cell-depleted T cells, or PBMCs.

The repertoire was sequenced with immunoSEQ multiplex PCR; TCRdb's copy has only in-frame clones and lacks some. The sample lists 150,000 to 250,000 clones; around 75% were seen once. The CDR3 contains 14 residues. Trimming removed 8 bases from V and 0 bases from J; junction bases left unmatched: 6. Germline CDR1 is SGHAT and CDR2 is FQNNGV. The rearrangement joins TRBV11-2 to TRBJ2-7, with 8 bases lining up with TRBD2. The TCR originated in a woman in her thirties or forties with COVID-19, enrolled during active disease. The specimen was peripheral blood. The CDR3 spells CASLGLAGSYEQYF. The CDR3 DNA reads TGTGCCAGCTTGGGGCTAGCGGGCTCCTACGAGCAGTACTTC. The entire variable domain, with the rest obtained from reference TRBV11-2 and TRBJ2-7, is as follows: EAGVAQSPRYKIIEKRQSVAFWCNPISGHATLYWYQQILGQGPKLLIQFQNNGVVDDSQLPKDRFSAERLKGVDSTLKIQPAKLEDSAVYLCASLGLAGSYEQYFGPGTRLTVT.